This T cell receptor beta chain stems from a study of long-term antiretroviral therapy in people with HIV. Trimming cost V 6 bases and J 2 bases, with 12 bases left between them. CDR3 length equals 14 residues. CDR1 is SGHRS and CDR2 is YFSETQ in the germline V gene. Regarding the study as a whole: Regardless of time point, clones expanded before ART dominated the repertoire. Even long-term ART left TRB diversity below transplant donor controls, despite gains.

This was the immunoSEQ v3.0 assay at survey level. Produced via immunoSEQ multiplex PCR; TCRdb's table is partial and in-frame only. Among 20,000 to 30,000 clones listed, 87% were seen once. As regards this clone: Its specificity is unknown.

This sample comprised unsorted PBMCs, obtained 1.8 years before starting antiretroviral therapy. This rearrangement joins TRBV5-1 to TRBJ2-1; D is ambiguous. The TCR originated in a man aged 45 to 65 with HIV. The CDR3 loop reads CASTVGSAYNEQFF. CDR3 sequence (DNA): TGCGCCAGCACCGTGGGTTCGGCCTACAATGAGCAGTTCTTC.